The 6 T cell receptor beta chains below come from one sample, sequenced in a study of yellow fever vaccine responses in identical twins. TCRdb re-derived calls from the RT-PCR reads in MiXCR, one entry per CDR3 protein. The sample yields about 23,000 distinct CDR3 sequences, roughly 80% seen once. The source material was T cells from blood (PBMCs), unsorted or a sorted subset (not recorded which), sampled before or after yellow fever vaccination (not recorded which). The receptors were gathered from a woman aged 18-35 years who received the yellow fever vaccine.

The chain recombines TRBV5-1 with TRBJ2-6; a weak D match, TRBD1 (5 bases). Germline V gene lookup returns CDR1 SGHRS and CDR2 YFSETQ. The CDR3 sequence is 16 residues long. V lost 5 bases, J lost 0 bases, and 12 bases lay in between. The chain's CDR3 is CASSEGVASGANVLTF. The CDR3 DNA reads TGCGCCAGCAGTGAAGGGGTCGCCTCTGGGGCCAACGTCCTGACTTTC.

V gene TRBV10-3 combines with J gene TRBJ1-1; D ambiguous. Germline V gene data show CDR1 as ENHRY and CDR2 as SYGVKD. Trimming took off 7 bases at V and 3 bases at J, with 12 bases between the two ends. CDR3 length: 13 residues. The CDR3 DNA sequence: TGTGCCATCATGGCGGGTATGCACACTGAAGCTTTCTTT. Its translation is CAIMAGMHTEAFF.

This clonotype was seen a handful of times. The chain recombines TRBV10-1 with TRBJ1-4, with TRBD1 identical over 12 bases. Germline trimming cut 7 bases from V and 8 bases from J; bases unmatched to any gene: 5. From germline, CDR1 is WNHNN and CDR2 SYGVQD (reference sequence). The CDR3 sequence is 14 residues long. The CDR3 region has the DNA TGCGCCAGCACCCGAGGGACAGGGGGCGAAAAACTGTTTTTT. The encoded protein is CASTRGTGGEKLFF.

The chain joins TRBV2 to TRBJ2-2; 9 bases map to TRBD2. The ends lost 4 bases at V and 1 base at J; junction bases unmatched: 4. The CDR3 covers 16 residues. CDR1 is SNHLY, CDR2 FYNNEI, per germline. This chain's CDR3 is CASSGLAGRNTGELFF. The CDR3, as DNA: TGTGCCAGCAGTGGGCTAGCGGGGAGGAACACCGGGGAGCTGTTTTTT.

The V gene is TRBV11-3, the J gene TRBJ2-1, with 9 nucleotides matching TRBD1. CDR3 length: 16 residues. Germline V gene lookup returns CDR1 SGHNT and CDR2 YENEEA. V shed 1 base, J shed 4 bases, and the junction held 5 bases outside the gene matches. The CDR3 is CASSLGWDRVYNEQFF. For the CDR3, the DNA is TGTGCCAGCAGCTTAGGTTGGGACAGGGTATACAATGAGCAGTTCTTC.

This clonotype was recorded only once. The chain joins TRBV11-1 to TRBJ2-3; perhaps TRBD2 as D (6 bases). Germline V CDR1 and CDR2: SGHAT, FQDESV (reference sequence). CDR3 length: 14 amino acids. The V and J ends lost 2 bases and 6 bases respectively, with 12 bases between them. The CDR3 region has the DNA TGTGCCAGCAGCTTAAGGGGTGCGGGGGATACGCAGTATTTT. Protein product: CASSLRGAGDTQYF. Full variable domain (outside the CDR3, taken from reference TRBV11-1 and TRBJ2-3): EAEVAQSPRYKITEKSQAVAFWCDPISGHATLYWYRQILGQGPELLVQFQDESVVDDSQLPKDRFSAERLKGVDSTLKIQPAELGDSAMYLCASSLRGAGDTQYFGPGTRLTVL.